The 16 T cell receptor beta chains presented below share a single source sample, sequenced in a study of cytomegalovirus exposure and HLA in healthy donors. The PCR employed 60 Vbeta primers together with 13 Jbeta primers. Libraries were prepared by immunoSEQ multiplex PCR; TCRdb keeps only in-frame clonotypes and omits some of them. This sample's table reports approximately 58,000 clones. The sequencing input was PBMCs. The receptor set was obtained from a man younger than 35 in good health and CMV-seropositive.

The chain joins TRBV2 to TRBJ1-5; D remains ambiguous. The CDR3 is 17 amino acids. V was cut by 6 bases and J by 0 bases, with 18 bases left in between. Per the germline V gene, CDR1 is SNHLY and CDR2 is FYNNEI. This chain's CDR3 is CASSDGLTTDSNQPQHF. Here the CDR3 DNA reads TGTGCCAGCAGCGACGGACTGACGACCGATAGCAATCAGCCCCAGCATTTT.

The rearrangement links TRBV7-9 to TRBJ2-5, with 11 bases matching TRBD2. Germline V lookup: CDR1 SEHNR, CDR2 FQNEAQ (reference sequence). CDR3 length equals 16 residues. Losses at the gene ends were 5 bases for V and 4 bases for J; bases not matched to a gene: 9. CDR3 DNA sequence: TGTGCCAGCAGCCCCCCGGGGCTAGCGGGAGGAGAGACCCAGTACTTC. Translating it yields CASSPPGLAGGETQYF.

The chain carries TRBV27 and TRBJ2-1; 7 bases fit TRBD2. Germline lookup yields CDR1 MNHEY and CDR2 SMNVEV (reference sequence). After removal of 0 bases from V and 13 bases from J, the junction contained 9 bases not matched to a gene. The CDR3 sequence is 14 residues long. Here the CDR3 reads CASSLSGTTTTQFF. DNA of the CDR3: TGTGCCAGCAGTTTATCTGGGACTACCACCACCCAGTTCTTC.

V usage is TRBV25-1 and J usage is TRBJ2-7; the match to TRBD1 covers 7 bases. The V gene end was trimmed by 1 base and the J gene end by 12 bases; junction bases not matched to a gene: 9. Per the germline V gene, CDR1 is MGHDK and CDR2 is SYGVNS. The CDR3 extends over 13 amino acids. The CDR3: CASSEFRTGVRYF. CDR3 nucleotides: TGTGCCAGCAGTGAATTTCGCACAGGGGTACGGTACTTC.

For the CDR3, the DNA is TGTGCCAGTAGTCGCCTGGAATGGACAACTTATGGCTACACCTTC. This translates into CASSRLEWTTYGYTF. V usage is TRBV19 and J usage is TRBJ1-2; TRBD1 might be the D (5 bases). Trimming pared 5 bases from V and 5 bases from J, leaving 18 bases between. CDR1 and CDR2 from the germline V gene are LNHDA and SQIVND (reference sequence). The length of the CDR3 is 15 residues.

J is TRBJ1-1 and V is TRBV27; D ambiguous. The V gene's germline CDR1 is MNHEY and CDR2 SMNVEV (reference sequence). There are 13 residues in the CDR3. Trimming left V 5 bases short and J 1 base short, with 8 bases between. The CDR3 nucleotides read TGTGCCAGCAGTACCACAGCGAACACTGAAGCTTTCTTT. This translates into CASSTTANTEAFF.

The chain is built from TRBV11-3 and TRBJ2-2, with 11 bases matching TRBD2. The CDR3 spans 16 residues. J gave up 1 base and V 5 bases, and 3 bases lay outside the gene matches. From germline, CDR1 is SGHNT and CDR2 YENEEA. CDR3 DNA sequence: TGTGCCAGCAGCCAACTAGCGGGAGAGAACACCGGGGAGCTGTTTTTT. Translating it yields CASSQLAGENTGELFF.

The chain links TRBV5-1 to TRBJ2-2, with 9 bases fitting TRBD1. Germline V gene data show CDR1 as SGHRS and CDR2 as YFSETQ. CDR3 size: 15 residues. The trim removed 0 bases at V and 7 bases at J, leaving 4 bases unmatched. CDR3 protein: CASSLGDRDNGELFF. CDR3 nucleotide sequence: TGCGCCAGCAGCTTGGGGGACAGGGATAACGGGGAGCTGTTTTTT.

This chain links TRBV4-1 with TRBJ2-7; TRBD2 agrees at 8 bases. Per the germline V gene, CDR1 is MGHRA and CDR2 is YSYEKL. There are 17 residues in the CDR3. J was trimmed by 1 base and V by 0 bases; bases with no gene match: 8. As DNA, the CDR3 is TGCGCCAGCAGCCAAGACGATCGGCTAGCGGGTTCCTACGAGCAGTACTTC. As protein: CASSQDDRLAGSYEQYF.

J is TRBJ1-5 and V is TRBV28; a weak D match, TRBD1 (5 bases). Per the germline V gene, CDR1 is MDHEN and CDR2 is SYDVKM. V was cut by 3 bases and J by 3 bases, with 12 bases left in between. This CDR3 spans 15 amino acids. CDR3 sequence reads: CASSFGSGPNQPQHF. In DNA form, the CDR3 reads TGTGCCAGCAGTTTTGGTTCAGGGCCCAATCAGCCCCAGCATTTT.

V usage is TRBV11-2 and J usage is TRBJ2-7; D might be TRBD2 (6 bases). Between the trimmed V and J ends, which lost 5 bases and 6 bases, there was a span of 14 bases. The CDR3 loop spans 13 amino acids. Germline V gives CDR1 SGHAT, CDR2 FQNNGV. The CDR3 here is CASSLLWRAEQYF. The CDR3 nucleotides read TGTGCCAGCAGCCTTCTTTGGAGGGCCGAGCAGTACTTC.

V and J are TRBV5-4 and TRBJ2-5; weak D call: TRBD2 (5 bases). Germline CDR1 SGHNT, CDR2 YYREEE (reference sequence). Trimming took off 0 bases at V and 0 bases at J, with 9 bases between the two ends. The CDR3 spans 15 residues. The CDR3 DNA sequence: TGTGCCAGCAGCTTGGATAGAGGGAACCAAGAGACCCAGTACTTC. It translates to CASSLDRGNQETQYF.

The rearrangement uses TRBV4-1 and TRBJ2-1; 8 nucleotides align to TRBD2. Losses at the gene ends were 0 bases for V and 0 bases for J; bases not matched to a gene: 7. CDR3 length: 18 amino acids. Per the germline V gene, CDR1 is MGHRA and CDR2 is YSYEKL. The CDR3, as DNA: TGCGCCAGCAGCCAAGACCTTAGCGGGGTAAGCTCCTACAATGAGCAGTTCTTC. Its protein is CASSQDLSGVSSYNEQFF.

The genes are TRBV11-2 and TRBJ2-1, with 10 bases aligning to TRBD2. Trimming took 3 bases from V and 0 from J; bases not matched to a gene: 11. The CDR3 totals 19 residues. Germline assignment: CDR1 SGHAT and CDR2 FQNNGV. CDR3 in amino acids: CASSFISGRSFNSYNEQFF. For the CDR3, the DNA is TGTGCCAGCAGCTTCATTAGCGGGAGGAGTTTTAACTCCTACAATGAGCAGTTCTTC.

This chain connects TRBV6-5 to TRBJ1-6; 7 nucleotides agree with TRBD1. V lost 4 bases and J lost 5; bases outside the gene matches: 2. From germline, CDR1 is MNHEY and CDR2 SVGAGI. The CDR3 length is 14 residues. CDR3 nucleotides: TGTGCCAGCAGTTGGGGACAGCATAATTCACCCCTCCACTTT. The encoded protein is CASSWGQHNSPLHF.

This chain links TRBV6-5 with TRBJ1-2; D might be TRBD1 (6 bases). CDR1 and CDR2 from the germline V gene are MNHEY and SVGAGI. The CDR3 sequence is 13 residues long. V was trimmed by 5 bases and J by 4 bases, leaving 11 bases between them. CDR3 region: CASSLTGTYGYTF. The CDR3 coding sequence is TGTGCCAGCAGTCTTACAGGGACCTATGGCTACACCTTC.